This TCR beta chain is drawn from a study of T cells expressing NK-cell markers. Study details: Repertoire data for TCR beta were derived from sorted T cells (CD3+CD56+NKG2C+, CD3+CD56+NKG2C- and CD3+CD56-NKG2C+).

What made the TCR beta cDNA was 5'RACE template switching with UMIs. Using the 5' RACE reads, TCRdb records one entry per CDR3 protein without DNA. Seen in this sample are approximately 460,000 distinct CDR3 sequences; the ten most common clones hold 6% to 8%. From germline, CDR1 is KGHDR and CDR2 SFDVKD. This CDR3 has 15 amino acids. Study-level findings and limits: Also leading the CD3+CD56-NKG2C+ fraction in a handful of donors were these clonotypes. The contribution of dominant NKG2C+ clonotypes to CD8+ T cells in more than five donors was roughly 1.0-8%.

Regarding this clonotype: Its specificity is not known.

Sequencing was carried out using blood T cells: a sorted CD56 or NKG2C T cell subset, CD4+ or CD8+ T cells, or bulk PBMC T cells (not recorded which). This receptor was obtained from a woman aged 18 to 75 in good health. V is TRBV24-1 and J is TRBJ2-5; the TCRdb D gene call, TRBD1, has no DNA to confirm it. The CDR3 loop reads CATGPGQRELETQYF.